Below, one T cell receptor beta chain is given with its context. TCRdb reanalysed the RT-PCR reads using MiXCR and keeps one entry per CDR3 protein. The sample has 710,000 or so distinct CDR3 sequences; more than 15% are singletons. This sample stems from a study of response to subunit inactivated influenza vaccine. This CDR3 comprises 14 residues. From germline, CDR1 is DFQATT and CDR2 SNEGSKA (reference sequence). With 4 bases removed from V and 3 bases from J, the gap between germline ends came to 15 bases. The J gene is TRBJ1-2, the V gene TRBV20-1, with D hard to call. The source was PBMCs from blood, collected about 13 days after vaccination. This clonotype was sampled from a man aged 50-59 years who received an inactivated influenza vaccine. CDR3 region: CSATSGEADYGYTF. Here the CDR3 DNA reads TGCAGTGCTACCTCCGGCGAGGCGGACTATGGCTACACCTTC.